This T cell receptor beta chain comes out of a study of T cell repertoires in cytomegalovirus infection. About the study: Carrying CMV and the relevant HLA type showed in public TCR beta signatures.

Study observations and caveats: Identification of carriers of CMV plus the relevant HLA was achieved through cumulative public TCR beta family frequency. The ex vivo response was dominated by HLA-C-restricted CMV-specific TCR beta clonotypes.

This CDR3 region has 16 residues. V trimming: 5 bases; J trimming: 1 base; junction bases outside the gene matches: 10. Germline V gene lookup returns CDR1 SEHNR and CDR2 FQNEAQ (reference sequence). TCRdb reprocessed the reads via MiXCR and lists one record per CDR3 protein. Among under 800,000 distinct CDR3 sequences listed, more than 20% were seen once. This clonotype was picked up many times. No antigen is known for it. The J gene is TRBJ1-1, the V gene TRBV7-9; 7 bases are shared with TRBD1. The sequence was obtained from a human donor in good health (CMV status not recorded). Some clones in this sample may be carry-over from other donors' samples. The sample comprised CD8+ T cells from PBMCs. The CDR3, as DNA: TGTGCCAGCAGCCCCCGGACAGGCTCTTCGAACACTGAAGCTTTCTTT. Its translation is CASSPRTGSSNTEAFF.